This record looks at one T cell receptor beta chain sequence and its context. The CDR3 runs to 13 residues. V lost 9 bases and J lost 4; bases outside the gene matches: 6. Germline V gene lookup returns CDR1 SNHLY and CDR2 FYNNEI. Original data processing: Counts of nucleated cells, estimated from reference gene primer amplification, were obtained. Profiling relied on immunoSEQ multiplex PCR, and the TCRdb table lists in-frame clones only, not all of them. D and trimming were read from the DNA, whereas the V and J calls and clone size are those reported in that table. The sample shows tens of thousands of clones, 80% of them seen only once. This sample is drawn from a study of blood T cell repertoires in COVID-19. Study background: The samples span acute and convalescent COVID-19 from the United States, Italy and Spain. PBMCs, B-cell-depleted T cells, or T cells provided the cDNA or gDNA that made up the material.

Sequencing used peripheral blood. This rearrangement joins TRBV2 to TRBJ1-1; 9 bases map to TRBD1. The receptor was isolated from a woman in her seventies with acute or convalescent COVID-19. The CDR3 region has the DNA TGTGCCAGAGCGAAGACAGGGGGCACTGAAGCTTTCTTT. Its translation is CARAKTGGTEAFF. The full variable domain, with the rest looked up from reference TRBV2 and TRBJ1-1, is EPEVTQTPSHQVTQMGQEVILRCVPISNHLYFYWYRQILGQKVEFLVSFYNNEISEKSEIFDDQFSVERPDGSNFTLKIRSTKLEDSAMYFCARAKTGGTEAFFGQGTRLTVV.